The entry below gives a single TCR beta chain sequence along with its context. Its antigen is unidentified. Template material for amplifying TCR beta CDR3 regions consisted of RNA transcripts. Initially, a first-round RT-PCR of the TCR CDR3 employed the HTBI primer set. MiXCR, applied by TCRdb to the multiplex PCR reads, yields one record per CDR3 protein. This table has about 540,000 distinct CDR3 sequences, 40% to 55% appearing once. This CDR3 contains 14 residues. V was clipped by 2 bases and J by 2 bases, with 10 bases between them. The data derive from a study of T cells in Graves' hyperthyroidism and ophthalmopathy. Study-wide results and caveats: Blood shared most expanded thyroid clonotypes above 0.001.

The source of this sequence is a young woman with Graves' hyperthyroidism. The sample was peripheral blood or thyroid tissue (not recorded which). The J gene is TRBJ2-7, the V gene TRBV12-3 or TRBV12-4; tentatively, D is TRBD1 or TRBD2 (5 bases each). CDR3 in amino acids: CASSLIEGTYEQYF. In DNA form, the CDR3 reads TGTGCCAGCAGTTTAATAGAGGGGACCTACGAGCAGTACTTC.